Sequencing of this TCR beta chain was carried out in a study of Ad26.COV2.S vaccination and SARS-CoV-2 variants. Study-wide results and limits: The TCR-based breadth and depth measures might underestimate overall T cell responses. Marked by substantial breadth, spike-specific CD8+ and CD4+ T cell responses were reportedly seen after vaccination.

Stated treatment: around 19 received Ad26.COV2.S at low or high dose, single or two shots; about five received placebo; per-sample allocation not given. Samples analyzed were those drawn on day 63 after the first vaccine or placebo injection. Cohort 1b enrolled adults aged 18-55 years in Boston. The administered vaccine (an Ad26 vector) expressed Wuhan-strain SARS-CoV-2 spike. Produced via immunoSEQ multiplex PCR; TCRdb's table is partial and in-frame only. The sample lists about 450,000 clones, 89% occurring once. As concerns this clone: Its antigen is unknown.

Germline CDR1 is SGHVS and CDR2 is FQNEAQ. Unmatched junction bases numbered 18, after V lost 5 bases and J lost 14 bases. The CDR3 spans 16 residues. The source of this sequence is a person aged 18-65 years who received the Ad26.COV2.S COVID-19 vaccine or a placebo. Specimen: peripheral blood, collected in a trial of Ad26.COV2.S vaccine versus placebo. V is TRBV7-8 and J is TRBJ1-6; 7 nucleotides match TRBD1. The CDR3 region has the DNA TGTGCCAGCAGCGCGGGACAGCCCCTGGGGGGGTTCACCCTCCACTTT. This codes for CASSAGQPLGGFTLHF.